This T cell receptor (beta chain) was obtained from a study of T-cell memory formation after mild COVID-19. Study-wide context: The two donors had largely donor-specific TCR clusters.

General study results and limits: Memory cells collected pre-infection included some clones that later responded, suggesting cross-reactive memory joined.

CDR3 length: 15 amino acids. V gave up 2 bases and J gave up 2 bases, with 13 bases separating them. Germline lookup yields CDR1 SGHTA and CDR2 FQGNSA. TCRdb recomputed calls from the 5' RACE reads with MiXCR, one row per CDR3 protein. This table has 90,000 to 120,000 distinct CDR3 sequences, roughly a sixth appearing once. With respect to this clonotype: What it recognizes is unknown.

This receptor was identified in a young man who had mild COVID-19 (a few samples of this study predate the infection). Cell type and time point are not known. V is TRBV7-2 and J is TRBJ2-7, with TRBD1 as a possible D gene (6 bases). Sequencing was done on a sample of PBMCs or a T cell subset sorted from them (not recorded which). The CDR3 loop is CASSLIMQGPYEQYF. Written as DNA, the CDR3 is TGTGCCAGCAGCTTAATTATGCAGGGGCCCTACGAGCAGTACTTC. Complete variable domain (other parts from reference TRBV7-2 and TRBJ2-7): GAGVSQSPSNKVTEKGKDVELRCDPISGHTALYWYRQSLGQGLEFLIYFQGNSAPDKSGLPSDRFSAERTGGSVSTLTIQRTQQEDSAVYLCASSLIMQGPYEQYFGPGTRLTVT.